The present entry profiles one T cell receptor (beta chain) with its context. Profiled with immunoSEQ multiplex PCR; TCRdb holds only in-frame clones, not every one. In the table there are some 250,000 clones, over 70% of which are singletons. The data were taken from a study of blood T cell repertoires in COVID-19. V lost 3 bases and J lost 11; bases outside the gene matches: 4. Germline V CDR1 and CDR2: MNHEY, SMNVEV (reference sequence). The CDR3 spans 13 residues. V is TRBV27 and J is TRBJ2-4, with TRBD1 matching over 10 bases. Sequencing was carried out using peripheral blood. This sequence was found in an elderly woman with acute or convalescent COVID-19. The CDR3 loop is CASSLGTGVFQYF. The CDR3 DNA reads as TGTGCCAGCAGTTTGGGGACAGGGGTCTTTCAGTACTTC.